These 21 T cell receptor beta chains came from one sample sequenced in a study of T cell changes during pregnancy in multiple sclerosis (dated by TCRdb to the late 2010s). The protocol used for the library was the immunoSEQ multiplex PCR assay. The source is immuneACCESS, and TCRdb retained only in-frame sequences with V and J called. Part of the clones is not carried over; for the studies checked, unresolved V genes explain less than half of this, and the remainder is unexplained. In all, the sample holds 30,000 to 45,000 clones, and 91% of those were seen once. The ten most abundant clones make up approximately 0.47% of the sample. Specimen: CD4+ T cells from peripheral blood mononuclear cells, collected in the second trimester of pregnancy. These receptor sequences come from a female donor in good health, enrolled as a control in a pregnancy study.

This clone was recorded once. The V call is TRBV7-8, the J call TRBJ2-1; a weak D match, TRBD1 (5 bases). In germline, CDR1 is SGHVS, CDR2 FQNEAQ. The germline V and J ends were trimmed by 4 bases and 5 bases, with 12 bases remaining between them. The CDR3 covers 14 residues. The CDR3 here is CASSSWGPNNEQFF. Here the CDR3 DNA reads TGTGCCAGCAGCTCCTGGGGCCCCAACAATGAGCAGTTCTTC.

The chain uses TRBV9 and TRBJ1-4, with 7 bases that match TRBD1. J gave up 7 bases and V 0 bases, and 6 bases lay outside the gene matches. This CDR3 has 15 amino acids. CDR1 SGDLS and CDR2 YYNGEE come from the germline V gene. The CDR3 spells CASSVDVGGGEKLFF. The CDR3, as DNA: TGTGCCAGCAGCGTAGACGTAGGGGGCGGTGAAAAACTGTTTTTT.

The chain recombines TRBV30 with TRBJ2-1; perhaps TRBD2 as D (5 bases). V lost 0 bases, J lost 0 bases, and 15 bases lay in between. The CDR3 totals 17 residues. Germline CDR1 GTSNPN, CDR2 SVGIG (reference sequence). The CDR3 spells CAWSVRSEVSSYNEQFF. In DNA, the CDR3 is TGTGCCTGGAGTGTACGGTCGGAGGTAAGCTCCTACAATGAGCAGTTCTTC.

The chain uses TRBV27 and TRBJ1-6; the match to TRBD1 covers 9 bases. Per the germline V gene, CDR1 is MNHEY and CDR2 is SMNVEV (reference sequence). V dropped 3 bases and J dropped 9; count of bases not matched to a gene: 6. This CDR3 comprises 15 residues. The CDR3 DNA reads TGTGCCAGCAGTTTCTTGGGACAGGGAGGTTCACCCCTCCACTTT. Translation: CASSFLGQGGSPLHF.

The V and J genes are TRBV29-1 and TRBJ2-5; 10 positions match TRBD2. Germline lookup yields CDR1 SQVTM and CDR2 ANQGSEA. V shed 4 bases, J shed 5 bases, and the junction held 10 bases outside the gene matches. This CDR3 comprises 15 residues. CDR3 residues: CSVGNSGGVGETQYF. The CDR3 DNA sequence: TGCAGCGTTGGCAACAGCGGGGGGGTGGGTGAGACCCAGTACTTC.

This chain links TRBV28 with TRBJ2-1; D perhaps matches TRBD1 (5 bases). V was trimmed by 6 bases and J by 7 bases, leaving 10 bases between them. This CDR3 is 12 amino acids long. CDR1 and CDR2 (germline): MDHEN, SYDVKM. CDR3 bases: TGTGCCAGCAGCCAGGGTTGGAATGAGCAGTTCTTC. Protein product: CASSQGWNEQFF.

In DNA, the CDR3 is TGCAGTGCTATGCAGGAAAAACTGTTTTTT. It is translated as CSAMQEKLFF. The chain recombines TRBV20-1 with TRBJ1-4; no clear D gene. The V gene lost 4 bases and the J gene lost 8 bases, with 5 bases spanning the gap. The germline V gene has CDR1 DFQATT and CDR2 SNEGSKA (reference sequence). The CDR3 contains 10 residues.

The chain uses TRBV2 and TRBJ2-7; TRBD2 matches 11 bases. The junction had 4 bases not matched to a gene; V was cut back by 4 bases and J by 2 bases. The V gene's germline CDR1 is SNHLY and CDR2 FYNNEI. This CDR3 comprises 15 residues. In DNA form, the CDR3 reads TGTGCCAGCAGTGGAGTTAGCGGGAGGGCCTACGAGCAGTACTTC. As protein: CASSGVSGRAYEQYF.

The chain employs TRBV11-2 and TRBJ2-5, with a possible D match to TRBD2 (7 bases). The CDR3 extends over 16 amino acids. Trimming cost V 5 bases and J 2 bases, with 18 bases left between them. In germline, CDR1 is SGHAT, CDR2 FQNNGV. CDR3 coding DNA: TGTGCCAGCAGCCACTCGTTGCGGGGGCTTCAAGAGACCCAGTACTTC. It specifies CASSHSLRGLQETQYF.

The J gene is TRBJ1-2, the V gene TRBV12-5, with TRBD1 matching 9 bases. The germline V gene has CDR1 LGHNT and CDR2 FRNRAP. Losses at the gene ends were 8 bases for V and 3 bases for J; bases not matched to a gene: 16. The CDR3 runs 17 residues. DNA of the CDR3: TGTGCTAGTATGCCGGGGACAGGGCGAGTATGGGACTATGGCTACACCTTC. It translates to CASMPGTGRVWDYGYTF.

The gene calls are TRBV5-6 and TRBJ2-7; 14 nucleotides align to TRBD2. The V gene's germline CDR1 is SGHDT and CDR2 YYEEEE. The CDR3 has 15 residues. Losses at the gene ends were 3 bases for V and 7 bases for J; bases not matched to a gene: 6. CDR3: CASSSRLAGGLEQYF. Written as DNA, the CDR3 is TGTGCCAGCAGCTCACGACTAGCGGGGGGGCTTGAGCAGTACTTC.

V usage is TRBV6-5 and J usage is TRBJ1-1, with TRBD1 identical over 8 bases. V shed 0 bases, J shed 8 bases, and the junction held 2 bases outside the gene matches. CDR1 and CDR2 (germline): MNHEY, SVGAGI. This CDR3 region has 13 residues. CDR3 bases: TGTGCCAGCAGTTACTCGCGACAGGGGGAAGCTTTCTTT. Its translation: CASSYSRQGEAFF.

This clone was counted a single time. CDR3 sequence: CASRAGVAQGDGYTF. CDR3 sequence (DNA): TGTGCCAGTAGGGCCGGGGTGGCACAGGGTGATGGCTACACCTTC. The J gene is TRBJ1-2, the V gene TRBV19; TRBD1 might be the D (6 bases). V was clipped by 6 bases and J by 6 bases, with 20 bases between them. Germline CDR1 reads LNHDA; CDR2 reads SQIVND (reference sequence). There are 15 residues in the CDR3. Supplemented by reference TRBV19 and TRBJ1-2, the full variable domain reads DGGITQSPKYLFRKEGQNVTLSCEQNLNHDAMYWYRQDPGQGLRLIYYSQIVNDFQKGDIAEGYSVSREKKESFPLTVTSAQKNPTAFYLCASRAGVAQGDGYTFGSGTRLTVV.

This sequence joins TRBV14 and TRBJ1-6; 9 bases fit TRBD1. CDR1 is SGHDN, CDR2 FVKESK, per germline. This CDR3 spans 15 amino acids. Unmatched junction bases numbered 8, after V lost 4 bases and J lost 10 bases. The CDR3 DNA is TGTGCCAGCAGCCTCATGGGACAGGGTAACTCACCCCTCCACTTT. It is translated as CASSLMGQGNSPLHF.

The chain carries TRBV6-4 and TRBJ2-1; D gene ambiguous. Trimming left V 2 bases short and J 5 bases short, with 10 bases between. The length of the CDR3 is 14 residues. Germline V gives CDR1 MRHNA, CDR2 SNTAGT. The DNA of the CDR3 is TGTGCCAGCAGTGACCTGGTGGGCAACAATGAGCAGTTCTTC. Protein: CASSDLVGNNEQFF.

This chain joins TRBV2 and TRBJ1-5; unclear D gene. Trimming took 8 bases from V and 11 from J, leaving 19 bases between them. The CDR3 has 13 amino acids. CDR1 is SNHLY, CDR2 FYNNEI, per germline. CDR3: CASGEDGERTQHF. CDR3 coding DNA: TGTGCCAGCGGGGAAGACGGGGAGAGGACCCAGCATTTT.

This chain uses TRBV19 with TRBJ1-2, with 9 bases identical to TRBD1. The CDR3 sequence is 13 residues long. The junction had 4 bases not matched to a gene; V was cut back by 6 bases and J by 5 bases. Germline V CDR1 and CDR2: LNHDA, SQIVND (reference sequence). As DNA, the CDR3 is TGTGCCAGTAGGCAGGACAGGGGATATGGCTACACCTTC. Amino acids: CASRQDRGYGYTF.

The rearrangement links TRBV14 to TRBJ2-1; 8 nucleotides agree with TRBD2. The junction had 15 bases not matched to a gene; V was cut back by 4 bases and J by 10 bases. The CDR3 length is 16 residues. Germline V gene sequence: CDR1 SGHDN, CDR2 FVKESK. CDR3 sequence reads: CASSPLHSSGRGEQFF. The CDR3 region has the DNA TGTGCCAGCAGCCCCCTACACTCCAGCGGGAGAGGGGAGCAGTTCTTC.

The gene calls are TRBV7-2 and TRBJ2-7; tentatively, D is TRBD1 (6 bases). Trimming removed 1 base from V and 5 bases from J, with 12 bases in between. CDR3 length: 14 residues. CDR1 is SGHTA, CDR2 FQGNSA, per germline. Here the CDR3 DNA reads TGTGCCAGCAGCTTAGGTGGGACACCGAACGAGCAGTACTTC. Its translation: CASSLGGTPNEQYF.

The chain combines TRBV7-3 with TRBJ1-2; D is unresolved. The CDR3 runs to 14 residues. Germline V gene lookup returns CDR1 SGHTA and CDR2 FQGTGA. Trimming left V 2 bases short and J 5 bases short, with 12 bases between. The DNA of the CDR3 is TGTGCCAGCAGCTTAGAGGGAATTAAGTATGGCTACACCTTC. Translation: CASSLEGIKYGYTF.

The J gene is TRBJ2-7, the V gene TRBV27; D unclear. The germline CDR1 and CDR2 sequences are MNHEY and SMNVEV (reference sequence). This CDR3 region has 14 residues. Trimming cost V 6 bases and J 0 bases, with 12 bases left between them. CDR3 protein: CASSTRISSYEQYF. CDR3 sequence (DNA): TGTGCCAGCAGCACCCGAATTAGCTCCTACGAGCAGTACTTC.